This T cell receptor (beta chain) was observed in a study of T cell responses to AZD1222 COVID-19 vaccine. Clones were read by immunoSEQ multiplex PCR, and TCRdb kept only the in-frame ones, dropping some. The data show 50,000 to 55,000 clones, roughly 83% seen once. CDR3 size: 15 residues. Germline lookup yields CDR1 SEHNR and CDR2 FQNEAQ (reference sequence). With 5 bases removed from V and 0 bases from J, the gap between germline ends came to 12 bases. The chain is built from TRBV7-9 and TRBJ2-3; D may be TRBD2 (6 bases). The TCR sequence derives from an adult in good health. The sample here was peripheral blood, taken on day 0 of AZD1222 vaccination. CDR3 in amino acids: CASSPQRVSTDTQYF. The CDR3 DNA reads TGTGCCAGCAGCCCCCAGCGGGTCAGCACAGATACGCAGTATTTT.